Below, one T cell receptor beta chain is given with its context. Antigen unknown. CDR3 size: 15 residues. V lost 2 bases and J 3 bases, leaving 12 bases between the germline ends. CDR1 SGHRS and CDR2 YFSETQ come from the germline V gene. This record comes from a study of beta chain features in type 1 diabetes. The investigators reverse transcribed all of the isolated RNA, so they sequenced expressed TCRB transcripts. Clones were read by immunoSEQ multiplex PCR, and TCRdb kept only the in-frame ones, dropping some. The repertoire holds more than 55,000 clones, with about 47% as singletons. Study-level results: For Type 1 diabetes patients, all four CD4+ subsets carried TCRB CDR3s that were moderately but significantly shorter.

The sequence was collected from a woman aged 40 to 49 with type 1 diabetes. The genes are TRBV5-1 and TRBJ2-4, with TRBD1 as a possible D gene (7 bases). Sequences were obtained from Tregs from blood. The CDR3, as DNA: TGCGCCAGCAGCTTCCAGGGGGAGGTCAAAAACATTCAGTACTTC. This gives the protein CASSFQGEVKNIQYF.